This TCR beta chain derives from a study of shared clonotypes between healthy human individuals. Naive CD8 isolation took CD45RO-negative cells positively selected for CCR7 and excluded terminally differentiated effector memory CD45RA+ cells. Every donor was a Caucasian adult from Nashville, Tennessee. Replicate sorted-subset PCRs were loaded with 150 to 200 ng DNA, 29,000 or so T cell genomes. Using immunoSEQ multiplex PCR, the repertoire was profiled, and TCRdb retains in-frame clones only, with some absent. The data hold around 2,000,000 clones, with about 95% observed a single time. After removal of 4 bases from V and 2 bases from J, the junction contained 4 bases not matched to a gene. The CDR3 is 16 residues long. Germline CDR1 PRHDT, CDR2 FYEKMQ (reference sequence).

The chain joins TRBV13 to TRBJ2-1; TRBD2 agrees at 11 bases. This clonotype was obtained from a man younger than 35 in good health. The source material was naive CD8+ T cells sorted from blood. The CDR3 region is CASSSPLAGAYNEQFF. CDR3 in DNA: TGTGCCAGCAGCTCTCCACTAGCGGGAGCCTACAATGAGCAGTTCTTC.